Listed below are T cell receptor beta chains from one sample, sequenced in a study of cytotoxic CD8 clonotypes in ibrutinib-treated CLL. Libraries were prepared by immunoSEQ multiplex PCR; TCRdb keeps only in-frame clonotypes and omits some of them. The sample has some 200,000 clones, roughly 79% seen once. The sample here was PBMCs, taken after 12 months of ibrutinib treatment. These receptors came from a human donor with chronic lymphocytic leukemia. Each CDR3 is given with its conserved first and last residue. A D gene is named only where the DNA matches it firmly. Expanded clones get a size class; other rows say once, few or many, or leave the size out.

V gene: TRBV27; clone size: NA; D gene: NA; J gene: TRBJ2-6; CDR3 protein: CASSSDGSGANVLTF; CDR3 DNA: TGTGCCAGCAGCTCAGATGGCTCTGGGGCCAACGTCCTGACTTTC
V gene: TRBV25-1; clone size: few; D gene: NA; J gene: TRBJ2-2; CDR3 protein: CASSEWKEAGELFF; CDR3 DNA: TGTGCCAGCAGTGAATGGAAAGAGGCCGGGGAGCTGTTTTTT
V gene: TRBV11-2; clone size: few; D gene: TRBD1; J gene: TRBJ1-6; CDR3 protein: CASSSTGAGIRGSPLHF; CDR3 DNA: TGTGCCAGCAGCTCTACAGGGGCGGGGATAAGAGGTTCACCCCTCCACTTT
V gene: TRBV6-5; clone size: NA; D gene: TRBD1; J gene: TRBJ1-5; CDR3 protein: CASSSPDRGNQPQHF; CDR3 DNA: TGTGCCAGCAGTTCCCCGGACAGGGGGAATCAGCCCCAGCATTTT
V gene: TRBV5-4; clone size: NA; D gene: TRBD1; J gene: TRBJ1-5; CDR3 protein: CASSVQGLGNQPQHF; CDR3 DNA: TGTGCCAGCAGCGTACAGGGGTTGGGCAATCAGCCCCAGCATTTT
V gene: TRBV5-4; clone size: NA; D gene: NA; J gene: TRBJ2-6; CDR3 protein: CASSLRGHRYSEGNVLTF; CDR3 DNA: TGTGCCAGCAGCCTGCGAGGACACCGCTACTCTGAGGGCAACGTCCTGACTTTC
V gene: TRBV9; clone size: NA; D gene: NA; J gene: TRBJ2-6; CDR3 protein: CASSVISGANVLTF; CDR3 DNA: TGTGCCAGCAGCGTCATCTCTGGGGCCAACGTCCTGACTTTC
V gene: TRBV6-5; clone size: NA; D gene: TRBD1; J gene: TRBJ1-1; CDR3 protein: CASSRGQGVTEAFF; CDR3 DNA: TGTGCCAGCAGTAGGGGACAGGGAGTCACTGAAGCTTTCTTT
V gene: TRBV2; clone size: NA; D gene: TRBD2; J gene: TRBJ2-7; CDR3 protein: CASQGLAGRDEQYF; CDR3 DNA: TGTGCCAGCCAGGGACTAGCGGGCAGAGACGAGCAGTACTTC
V gene: TRBV6-1; clone size: NA; D gene: NA; J gene: TRBJ1-2; CDR3 protein: CASSPTLNYGYTF; CDR3 DNA: TGTGCCAGCAGTCCCACCTTAAACTATGGCTACACCTTC
V gene: TRBV5-8; clone size: NA; D gene: NA; J gene: TRBJ2-3; CDR3 protein: CASSHTQYF; CDR3 DNA: TGTGCCAGCAGCCATACGCAGTATTTT
V gene: TRBV14; clone size: few; D gene: NA; J gene: TRBJ2-1; CDR3 protein: CASSQGLGPLGQFF; CDR3 DNA: TGTGCCAGCAGCCAAGGATTGGGGCCACTCGGGCAGTTCTTC
V gene: TRBV5-1; clone size: NA; D gene: NA; J gene: TRBJ2-5; CDR3 protein: CASSLVLQETQYF; CDR3 DNA: TGCGCCAGCAGCTTGGTGTTGCAAGAGACCCAGTACTTC
V gene: TRBV27; clone size: NA; D gene: TRBD2; J gene: TRBJ2-2; CDR3 protein: CASMTLAGRTGELFF; CDR3 DNA: TGTGCCAGCATGACCCTAGCGGGGCGAACCGGGGAGCTGTTTTTT
V gene: TRBV7-2; clone size: NA; D gene: NA; J gene: TRBJ2-2; CDR3 protein: CASSLSLTGELFF; CDR3 DNA: TGTGCCAGCAGCTTATCACTAACCGGGGAGCTGTTTTTT
V gene: TRBV28; clone size: NA; D gene: NA; J gene: TRBJ2-1; CDR3 protein: CASSARRGDYNEQFF; CDR3 DNA: TGTGCCAGCTCTGCAAGGCGGGGAGACTACAATGAGCAGTTCTTC
V gene: TRBV27; clone size: NA; D gene: NA; J gene: TRBJ1-5; CDR3 protein: CASSSGQYSNQPQHF; CDR3 DNA: TGTGCCAGCAGTTCCGGACAGTATAGCAATCAGCCCCAGCATTTT
V gene: TRBV28; clone size: NA; D gene: TRBD1; J gene: TRBJ1-2; CDR3 protein: CASSAPGTGGYGYTF; CDR3 DNA: TGTGCCAGCAGTGCTCCCGGCACAGGGGGCTATGGCTACACCTTC